This entry lists 9 T cell receptor beta chains sequenced from one sample in a study of regulatory T cells in long-lasting Graves disease. The authors built TCR beta libraries using iRepertoire HTBI primers and Arm-PCR of CDR3 regions. TCRdb passed the multiplex PCR reads through MiXCR, listing each CDR3 protein once. This table has hundreds of thousands of distinct CDR3 sequences, 16% appearing once. Time point given: newly diagnosed GD, antithyroid drugs for less than 3 months. TCR sequences were obtained from RNA taken from PBMCs. The sample was also reused in another study, on T cells in Graves' hyperthyroidism and ophthalmopathy.

Source: peripheral blood mononuclear cells (PBMCs), taken at new diagnosis, from a patient treated with antithyroid drugs. All receptors derive from a man aged 18 to 30 with Graves disease.

This clonotype appeared a few times. The rearrangement joins TRBV20-1 to TRBJ2-1; 8 bases line up with TRBD2. Losses at the gene ends were 4 bases for V and 1 base for J; bases not matched to a gene: 6. The CDR3 covers 15 residues. Germline lookup yields CDR1 DFQATT and CDR2 SNEGSKA (reference sequence). This chain's CDR3 is CSANSGSMSYNEQFF. In DNA, the CDR3 is TGCAGTGCTAACAGCGGGAGTATGTCCTACAATGAGCAGTTCTTC.

This clonotype turned up a few times. The chain uses TRBV13 and TRBJ2-1; D unclear. Looked up from germline, CDR1 is PRHDT and CDR2 is FYEKMQ (reference sequence). The CDR3 has 16 residues. Between the trimmed V and J ends, which lost 5 bases and 0 bases, there was a span of 14 bases. The CDR3 DNA reads as TGTGCCAGCAGCCCCCCCCCCGAAAGCTCCTACAATGAGCAGTTCTTC. Translation: CASSPPPESSYNEQFF.

The V gene is TRBV20-1, the J gene TRBJ2-5; 9 bases align to TRBD1. CDR1 is DFQATT and CDR2 is SNEGSKA in the germline V gene (reference sequence). V trimming: 0 bases; J trimming: 10 bases; junction bases outside the gene matches: 9. The CDR3 loop spans 14 amino acids. The chain's CDR3 is CSARDTWDRVFQYF. The CDR3 DNA reads as TGCAGTGCTAGAGATACGTGGGACAGGGTTTTCCAGTACTTC.

Ten or more counts support this clonotype. This rearrangement joins TRBV7-9 to TRBJ2-3; no firm D call. CDR1 and CDR2 (germline): SEHNR, FQNEAQ (reference sequence). The CDR3 contains 14 residues. V was clipped by 5 bases and J by 5 bases, with 14 bases between them. CDR3 nucleotides: TGTGCCAGCAGCCTACCCCCCAGCGTAGATACGCAGTATTTT. Translation gives CASSLPPSVDTQYF.

This clonotype was observed a handful of times. The rearrangement uses TRBV20-1 and TRBJ2-7; a weak D match, TRBD1 (5 bases). The germline gives CDR1 DFQATT, CDR2 SNEGSKA (reference sequence). Trimming removed 0 bases from V and 3 bases from J, with 15 bases in between. CDR3 length: 15 amino acids. CDR3 protein: CSARDGVGAFYEQYF. The CDR3 DNA sequence: TGCAGTGCTAGAGATGGGGTAGGGGCATTCTACGAGCAGTACTTC.

The chain joins TRBV4-2 to TRBJ2-1, with 8 bases identical to TRBD2. Germline loops: CDR1 LGHNA, CDR2 YNFKEQ. After removal of 1 base from V and 1 base from J, the junction contained 6 bases not matched to a gene. The CDR3 consists of 17 residues. CDR3 residues: CASSQAWERESYNEQFF. CDR3 nucleotide sequence: TGTGCCAGCAGCCAAGCGTGGGAGCGGGAGTCCTACAATGAGCAGTTCTTC.

This clonotype was seen ten or more times. J is TRBJ2-3 and V is TRBV3-1, with no clear D. The CDR3 covers 17 residues. The V gene lost 6 bases and the J gene lost 0 bases, with 19 bases spanning the gap. Germline V gene lookup returns CDR1 LGHDT and CDR2 YNNKEL (reference sequence). The CDR3 DNA follows: TGTGCCAGCAGGCCGATCCTTCATTATTCTAGCACAGATACGCAGTATTTT. Protein product: CASRPILHYSSTDTQYF.

The sample holds a few counts of this clonotype. The chain recombines TRBV12-3 or TRBV12-4 with TRBJ1-2; 7 bases align to TRBD1. J was trimmed by 8 bases and V by 6 bases; bases with no gene match: 12. The CDR3 is made up of 14 amino acids. CDR3 amino acids: CASSTHSPQGGYTF. CDR3 in DNA: TGTGCCAGCAGCACCCACTCGCCACAGGGGGGCTACACCTTC.

The CDR3 region has the DNA TGCAGTACTCTCCACCGGGAGTATTACAATGAGCAGTTCTTC. Translation gives CSTLHREYYNEQFF. The genes are TRBV20-1 and TRBJ2-1; a possible D gene is TRBD2 (6 bases). V lost 8 bases and J lost 4, with 18 bases in between. The CDR3 has 14 amino acids. The germline V gene encodes CDR1 DFQATT and CDR2 SNEGSKA (reference sequence).